Listed here are 30 T cell receptor beta chains from one sample, sequenced in a study of cytomegalovirus exposure and HLA in healthy donors. The primer mix had 60 Vbeta and 13 Jbeta primers. The repertoire was sequenced with immunoSEQ multiplex PCR; TCRdb's copy has only in-frame clones and lacks some. The table includes some 180,000 clones, about three quarters detected once. The sample taken for sequencing was PBMCs. The origin of the receptors is a man aged 18 to 29 in good health and CMV-seronegative.

The chain has TRBV6-5 and TRBJ1-5; D gene unclear. This CDR3 is 14 amino acids long. From germline, CDR1 is MNHEY and CDR2 SVGAGI. Deletions cut 5 bases from V and 6 bases from J, with 14 bases between. CDR3 sequence reads: CASSGARAGQPQHF. CDR3 coding DNA: TGTGCCAGCAGTGGAGCTAGGGCGGGTCAGCCCCAGCATTTT.

This clone was picked up a small number of times. The gene calls are TRBV7-9 and TRBJ2-5; the D gene is possibly TRBD1 (5 bases). The J call may be wrong; the DNA end is better matched by TRBJ2-7. CDR1 is SEHNR and CDR2 is FQNEAQ in the germline V gene (reference sequence). The CDR3 covers 13 residues. The CDR3 here is CASSSDSTYEQYF. The CDR3, as DNA: TGTGCCAGCAGCTCCGACAGCACCTACGAGCAGTACTTC.

This chain links TRBV27 with TRBJ2-5; 8 bases are shared with TRBD2. CDR1 and CDR2 from the germline V gene are MNHEY and SMNVEV (reference sequence). The V gene end was trimmed by 2 bases and the J gene end by 7 bases; junction bases not matched to a gene: 3. CDR3 length: 13 residues. The CDR3 loop is CASSLDRGGTQYF. The CDR3 DNA reads TGTGCCAGCAGTTTAGATCGGGGGGGGACCCAGTACTTC.

In this sample, this clone turned up a few times. V is TRBV7-9 and J is TRBJ2-2, with D possibly matching TRBD2 (6 bases). The germline V and J ends were trimmed by 0 bases and 2 bases, with 13 bases remaining between them. CDR1 is SEHNR, CDR2 FQNEAQ, per germline (reference sequence). The CDR3 is 17 amino acids. This CDR3 reads CASSLATGLGNTGELFF. CDR3 sequence (DNA): TGTGCCAGCAGCTTAGCGACGGGACTCGGAAACACCGGGGAGCTGTTTTTT.

The sample holds a few counts of this clone. The gene calls are TRBV6-6 and TRBJ2-3; D might be TRBD2 (6 bases). CDR1 MNHNY and CDR2 SVGAGI come from the germline V gene (reference sequence). The length of the CDR3 is 12 residues. V was shortened by 5 bases and J by 3 bases, with 6 bases between the two germline ends. This chain's CDR3 is CASSGGTDTQYF. In DNA, the CDR3 is TGTGCCAGCAGTGGGGGGACAGATACGCAGTATTTT.

J is TRBJ1-4 and V is TRBV9, with 7 bases fitting TRBD1. Germline CDR1 is SGDLS and CDR2 is YYNGEE. Unmatched junction bases numbered 12, after V lost 4 bases and J lost 9 bases. The CDR3 runs to 15 residues. This chain's CDR3 is CASSSTGAPGQKLFF. CDR3 DNA sequence: TGTGCCAGCAGCTCTACAGGGGCGCCAGGGCAAAAACTGTTTTTT.

This clone was observed a single time. The chain has TRBV6-6 and TRBJ2-5, with a tentative D call TRBD2 (6 bases). The CDR3 spans 14 residues. In germline, CDR1 is MNHNY, CDR2 SVGAGI (reference sequence). The V gene lost 4 bases and the J gene lost 4 bases, with 13 bases spanning the gap. CDR3 DNA sequence: TGTGCCAGCAGTTCTCAGGGCGGGATAGAGACCCAGTACTTC. Translation: CASSSQGGIETQYF.

The count of this clone is one. The CDR3 DNA is TGTGCCAGTTCCAGGGAATACGAGCAGTACTTC. It yields the protein CASSREYEQYF. The chain carries TRBV19 and TRBJ2-7; D may be TRBD1 (5 bases). Trimming took 8 bases from V and 4 from J, leaving 9 bases between them. The CDR3 length is 11 residues. In germline, CDR1 is LNHDA, CDR2 SQIVND (reference sequence).

The V call is TRBV28, the J call TRBJ2-7; 8 bases match TRBD1. Germline assignment: CDR1 MDHEN and CDR2 SYDVKM. The CDR3 contains 15 residues. J gave up 1 base and V 11 bases, and 13 bases lay outside the gene matches. The CDR3 coding sequence is TGTGCCGCAGGGGGCGGGAAGGCACTATCCTACGAGCAGTACTTC. Its translation: CAAGGGKALSYEQYF.

The chain recombines TRBV7-9 with TRBJ2-3, with D possibly TRBD1 on 6 matching bases. With 5 bases removed from V and 8 bases from J, the gap between germline ends came to 11 bases. This CDR3 is 12 amino acids long. The germline V gene has CDR1 SEHNR and CDR2 FQNEAQ (reference sequence). The CDR3 spells CASSADSLTQYF. CDR3 DNA sequence: TGTGCCAGCAGCGCGGACAGCCTTACGCAGTATTTT.

The chain combines TRBV15 with TRBJ2-2, with 8 bases matching TRBD2. Germline V CDR1 and CDR2: LNHNV, YYDKDF (reference sequence). The CDR3 sequence is 15 residues long. Unmatched junction bases numbered 8, after V lost 8 bases and J lost 3 bases. The CDR3 region has the DNA TGTGCCACCCGGGCGGGGGGTCGGGACACCGGGGAGCTGTTTTTT. Protein product: CATRAGGRDTGELFF.

This chain joins TRBV6-1 and TRBJ2-7, with D perhaps TRBD1 (6 bases). In germline, CDR1 is MNHNS, CDR2 SASEGT. Trimming took 2 bases from V and 3 from J, leaving 14 bases between them. CDR3 length equals 15 residues. For the CDR3, the DNA is TGTGCCAGCAGTGAAACAGGGTCCTTTGACTACGAGCAGTACTTC. This codes for CASSETGSFDYEQYF.

The J gene is TRBJ1-5, the V gene TRBV7-9; unclear D gene. The CDR3 has 15 amino acids. Germline assignment: CDR1 SEHNR and CDR2 FQNEAQ (reference sequence). The V end was cut by 1 base, the J end by 8 bases, with 15 bases between. For the CDR3, the DNA is TGTGCCAGCAGCTTAGGGAGGACGCCCCCCGAGCCCCAGCATTTT. Translating it yields CASSLGRTPPEPQHF.

The chain joins TRBV7-9 to TRBJ2-7, with 7 bases aligning to TRBD1. Looked up from germline, CDR1 is SEHNR and CDR2 is FQNEAQ (reference sequence). The CDR3 sequence is 14 residues long. V was clipped by 1 base and J by 3 bases; unmatched bases: 3. CDR3 coding DNA: TGTGCCAGCAGCTTAGGAGGACAGGTCTACGAGCAGTACTTC. Encoded protein: CASSLGGQVYEQYF.

The chain combines TRBV11-2 with TRBJ2-5; tentative D call: TRBD2 (5 bases). Judging by the DNA end, TRBJ2-7 fits better; the J call may be wrong. The CDR3 loop spans 12 amino acids. Looked up from germline, CDR1 is SGHAT and CDR2 is FQNNGV. The CDR3 DNA follows: TGTGCCAGCAGCCGTTGGACTGCCGAGCAGTACTTC. Translating gives CASSRWTAEQYF.

The chain uses TRBV7-9 and TRBJ2-5; TRBD2 matches at 7 bases. J lost 1 base, V lost 5 bases, and 10 bases had no gene match. This CDR3 region has 16 residues. Germline CDR1 SEHNR, CDR2 FQNEAQ (reference sequence). CDR3 DNA: TGTGCCAGCAGCCCGTGGGGGGGATCGGGCCAAGAGACCCAGTACTTC. Translation: CASSPWGGSGQETQYF.

This clone was recorded only once. The chain carries TRBV7-9 and TRBJ2-3, with unresolved D. Per the germline V gene, CDR1 is SEHNR and CDR2 is FQNEAQ (reference sequence). V was shortened by 8 bases and J by 6 bases, with 12 bases between the two germline ends. The CDR3 consists of 12 residues. The CDR3 spells CASSPTRDTQYF. As DNA, the CDR3 is TGTGCCAGCTCGCCCACGAGGGATACGCAGTATTTT.

This chain links TRBV5-5 with TRBJ2-7; D might be TRBD2 (5 bases). The V end was cut by 0 bases, the J end by 5 bases, with 6 bases between. Germline lookup yields CDR1 SGHKS and CDR2 YYEKEE (reference sequence). This CDR3 comprises 12 residues. The CDR3 loop is CASSLVGNEQYF. The CDR3 DNA follows: TGTGCCAGCAGCTTGGTCGGGAACGAGCAGTACTTC.

V is TRBV30 and J is TRBJ1-4, with 10 bases lining up with TRBD1. Trimming cost V 6 bases and J 6 bases; bases outside gene matches: 7. The CDR3 loop spans 14 amino acids. The germline gives CDR1 GTSNPN, CDR2 SVGIG (reference sequence). This CDR3 reads CACSPGQGYEKLFF. In DNA form, the CDR3 reads TGTGCCTGTTCTCCGGGACAGGGGTATGAAAAACTGTTTTTT.

The genes are TRBV6-6 and TRBJ2-1; 7 bases are a match to TRBD2. The CDR3 extends over 16 amino acids. Germline V gene data show CDR1 as MNHNY and CDR2 as SVGAGI (reference sequence). J gave up 2 bases and V 4 bases, and 8 bases lay outside the gene matches. As DNA, the CDR3 is TGTGCCAGCAGTTCGCGACTAGCCGATACCTACAATGAGCAGTTCTTC. Translated: CASSSRLADTYNEQFF.

The chain uses TRBV9 and TRBJ2-3; TRBD2 agrees at 9 bases. Unmatched junction bases numbered 9, after V lost 0 bases and J lost 1 base. Germline CDR1 and CDR2: SGDLS and YYNGEE. This CDR3 region has 18 residues. CDR3 protein: CASSVEGAGGLGTDTQYF. The CDR3 DNA reads TGTGCCAGCAGCGTAGAAGGAGCGGGAGGTTTGGGCACAGATACGCAGTATTTT.

The V call is TRBV29-1, the J call TRBJ1-2; D is unclear. CDR1 and CDR2 from the germline V gene are SQVTM and ANQGSEA. The CDR3 extends over 13 amino acids. Trimming left V 4 bases short and J 8 bases short, with 17 bases between. CDR3 residues: CSVGTTARKGYTF. The CDR3 coding sequence is TGCAGCGTTGGAACAACAGCTCGCAAGGGCTACACCTTC.

The rearrangement links TRBV4-1 to TRBJ2-7; tentatively, D is TRBD2 (5 bases). V was trimmed by 1 base and J by 5 bases, leaving 9 bases between them. The CDR3 length is 13 residues. Per germline, CDR1 MGHRA and CDR2 YSYEKL. The CDR3 coding sequence is TGCGCCAGCAGCCAAGGAGGGATCGACGAGCAGTACTTC. It codes for CASSQGGIDEQYF.

This chain joins TRBV4-1 and TRBJ2-7, with D possibly being TRBD2 (5 bases). From germline, CDR1 is MGHRA and CDR2 YSYEKL. The CDR3 loop spans 11 amino acids. The ends were cut back, 5 bases at V and 7 bases at J, with 9 bases in the middle. The CDR3 sequence is CASSGGPEQYF. The CDR3, as DNA: TGCGCCAGCAGCGGAGGCCCGGAGCAGTACTTC.

J is TRBJ2-1 and V is TRBV11-3; 7 positions match TRBD1. Per germline, CDR1 SGHNT and CDR2 YENEEA. CDR3 length equals 15 residues. Trimming took 4 bases from V and 4 from J; bases not matched to a gene: 7. The CDR3 DNA reads as TGTGCCAGCAGCTCACAGGGGAGAGGTTACAATGAGCAGTTCTTC. Translating it yields CASSSQGRGYNEQFF.

V gene TRBV4-2 combines with J gene TRBJ2-1; 10 bases line up with TRBD2. The CDR3 totals 18 residues. J gave up 4 bases and V 0 bases, and 9 bases lay outside the gene matches. Germline assignment: CDR1 LGHNA and CDR2 YNFKEQ. The CDR3 bases are TGTGCCAGCAGCCAAGAAAGTGGAGCGGGAGGGCGTTACAATGAGCAGTTCTTC. Translation: CASSQESGAGGRYNEQFF.

The CDR3 spells CASTKQGLWETQYF. In DNA form, the CDR3 reads TGTGCCAGCACCAAGCAGGGGTTGTGGGAGACCCAGTACTTC. V usage is TRBV2 and J usage is TRBJ2-5, with D tentatively TRBD1 (6 bases). CDR3 length equals 14 residues. Germline loops: CDR1 SNHLY, CDR2 FYNNEI. V gave up 7 bases and J gave up 5 bases, with 17 bases separating them.

The V call is TRBV7-9, the J call TRBJ1-4, with D uncertain. Trimming took off 5 bases at V and 6 bases at J, with 22 bases between the two ends. Per germline, CDR1 SEHNR and CDR2 FQNEAQ (reference sequence). This CDR3 has 17 amino acids. CDR3 sequence (DNA): TGTGCCAGCAGCACTCTCGGGATGGGATCTAGGGATGAAAAACTGTTTTTT. Translating gives CASSTLGMGSRDEKLFF.

This chain joins TRBV5-1 and TRBJ2-1; TRBD2 aligns across 11 bases. Germline-derived CDR1 and CDR2 are SGHRS and YFSETQ. The CDR3 is 17 residues long. Trimming at V came to 3 bases and at J to 10 bases, leaving 15 bases not matched to a gene. This CDR3 reads CASSSQTSGSYFREQFF. CDR3 bases: TGCGCCAGCAGCTCACAAACTAGCGGGAGTTACTTTCGGGAGCAGTTCTTC.

The chain recombines TRBV4-3 with TRBJ2-3, with 10 bases identical to TRBD2. This CDR3 contains 16 residues. CDR1 and CDR2 (germline): LGHNA, YSLEER. With 1 base clipped from V and 4 bases from J, the junction kept 5 bases outside the gene matches. DNA for the CDR3: TGCGCCAGCAGCCAAGCAAGCGGGGGGGCCGCAGATACGCAGTATTTT. This codes for CASSQASGGAADTQYF.